These T cell receptor beta chains were read from a single sample in a study of beta chain features in type 1 diabetes. Profiled with immunoSEQ multiplex PCR; TCRdb holds only in-frame clones, not every one. The sample lists about 28,000 clones, roughly three fifths occurring once. Material: Tregs from blood. Receptor source: a woman aged 18-30 years with type 1 diabetes. The CDR3 runs from the conserved cysteine through the conserved F or W. Each record gives: J gene, clone size, CDR3 length, V gene, D gene, CDR3 protein, CDR3 DNA. D genes are given only for firm matches. Where a row states a size, it is once, few, many or the class of an expanded clone; other rows omit it.

J: TRBJ1-2; size: .; length: 11; V: TRBV30; D: .; CDR3: CAWSQRDYNTF; DNA: TGTGCCTGGAGTCAACGGGACTATAACACCTTC
J: TRBJ2-1; size: .; length: 15; V: TRBV9; D: TRBD2; CDR3: CASSVGTSGFNEQFF; DNA: TGTGCCAGCAGCGTCGGGACTAGCGGGTTCAATGAGCAGTTCTTC
J: TRBJ1-1; size: .; length: 16; V: TRBV6-1; D: .; CDR3: CASSVGVWRGYTEAFF; DNA: TGTGCCAGCAGTGTCGGGGTTTGGAGGGGCTACACTGAAGCTTTCTTT
J: TRBJ1-5; size: .; length: 15; V: TRBV2; D: TRBD1; CDR3: CASSEGQTSNQPQHF; DNA: TGTGCCAGCAGTGAGGGACAGACTAGCAATCAGCCCCAGCATTTT
J: TRBJ2-7; size: .; length: 13; V: TRBV6-5; D: .; CDR3: CASTGSGNRAWYF; DNA: TGTGCCAGCACGGGGTCCGGAAATCGGGCCTGGTACTTC
J: TRBJ2-1; size: .; length: 16; V: TRBV5-4; D: TRBD2; CDR3: CASSLGVSGSFREQFF; DNA: TGTGCCAGCAGCTTGGGGGTCAGCGGGAGTTTTAGGGAGCAGTTCTTC
J: TRBJ2-5; size: .; length: 12; V: TRBV6-5; D: .; CDR3: CASSPTGETQYF; DNA: TGTGCCAGCAGTCCTACAGGGGAGACCCAGTACTTC
J: TRBJ2-3; size: few; length: 15; V: TRBV6-5; D: .; CDR3: CASSYRGTPADTQYF; DNA: TGTGCCAGCAGTTACAGGGGCACCCCAGCAGATACGCAGTATTTT
J: TRBJ2-5; size: few; length: 11; V: TRBV6-1; D: .; CDR3: CASSPKETQYF; DNA: TGTGCCAGCAGTCCTAAAGAGACCCAGTACTTC
J: TRBJ2-4; size: .; length: 14; V: TRBV7-2; D: .; CDR3: CASSPLIAKNIQYF; DNA: TGTGCCAGCAGCCCCCTTATAGCCAAAAACATTCAGTACTTC
J: TRBJ2-1; size: .; length: 13; V: TRBV29-1; D: TRBD2; CDR3: CSVGTSTYNEQFF; DNA: TGCAGCGTGGGGACTAGCACCTACAATGAGCAGTTCTTC
J: TRBJ2-1; size: .; length: 17; V: TRBV29-1; D: TRBD2; CDR3: CSGQGPSGRFAYNEQFF; DNA: TGCAGCGGTCAAGGGCCTAGCGGGAGATTCGCCTACAATGAGCAGTTCTTC
J: TRBJ2-5; size: .; length: 15; V: TRBV15; D: .; CDR3: CATSRDGGAGETQYF; DNA: TGTGCCACCAGCAGAGATGGGGGGGCCGGGGAGACCCAGTACTTC
J: TRBJ2-3; size: .; length: 18; V: TRBV5-4; D: TRBD2; CDR3: CASSLQRPGTSGRVTQYF; DNA: TGTGCCAGCAGCTTACAGAGACCCGGGACTAGCGGGAGGGTTACGCAGTATTTT
J: TRBJ2-2; size: few; length: 14; V: TRBV29-1; D: TRBD2; CDR3: CSVGASGMAGELFF; DNA: TGCAGCGTTGGGGCTAGCGGGATGGCCGGGGAGCTGTTTTTT
J: TRBJ1-1; size: .; length: 14; V: TRBV18; D: .; CDR3: CASSPLPQGAEAFF; DNA: TGTGCCAGCTCACCATTACCACAGGGCGCTGAAGCTTTCTTT
J: TRBJ2-5; size: few; length: 15; V: TRBV11-2; D: TRBD1; CDR3: CASSLGQVYQETQYF; DNA: TGTGCCAGCAGCCTGGGACAGGTTTACCAAGAGACCCAGTACTTC
J: TRBJ1-4; size: once; length: 15; V: TRBV4-1; D: TRBD1; CDR3: CASSQTGQVREKLFF; DNA: TGCGCCAGCAGCCAGACGGGACAGGTCCGTGAAAAACTGTTTTTT
J: TRBJ2-3; size: few; length: 11; V: TRBV7-8; D: .; CDR3: CASSLTDTQYF; DNA: TGTGCCAGCAGCCTCACAGATACGCAGTATTTT
J: TRBJ1-3; size: .; length: 13; V: TRBV7-6; D: .; CDR3: CASRAESGHTIYF; DNA: TGTGCCAGCAGGGCAGAAAGCGGGCACACCATATATTTT
J: TRBJ2-1; size: .; length: 17; V: TRBV18; D: TRBD2; CDR3: CASSVTSGRATYNEQFF; DNA: TGTGCCAGCTCAGTCACTAGCGGGAGGGCCACCTACAATGAGCAGTTCTTC
J: TRBJ2-5; size: few; length: 12; V: TRBV7-2; D: .; CDR3: CASSLVRETQYF; DNA: TGTGCCAGCAGCTTAGTGCGAGAGACCCAGTACTTC
J: TRBJ1-2; size: .; length: 14; V: TRBV6-1; D: TRBD1; CDR3: CASSRGQGNYGYTF; DNA: TGTGCCAGCAGCCGCGGACAGGGTAACTATGGCTACACCTTC
J: TRBJ2-3; size: .; length: 18; V: TRBV15; D: TRBD2; CDR3: CATSRDGSSGRGLDTQYF; DNA: TGTGCCACCAGCAGAGATGGGTCTAGCGGGAGGGGATTAGATACGCAGTATTTT
J: TRBJ1-1; size: once; length: 11; V: TRBV20-1; D: TRBD1; CDR3: CRGTRGTEAFF; DNA: TGCAGGGGTACCAGGGGGACTGAAGCTTTCTTT
J: TRBJ2-7; size: .; length: 15; V: TRBV7-2; D: TRBD1; CDR3: CASSLTGTDAYEQYF; DNA: TGTGCCAGCAGCTTAACCGGGACAGACGCATACGAGCAGTACTTC